This entry lists 26 T cell receptor beta chains sequenced from one sample in a study of OX40 agonist ivuxolimab in advanced cancers. Data came from immunoSEQ multiplex PCR; TCRdb stores just in-frame clones and leaves some out. This sample has just under 75,000 clones, with around 90% found just once. Sequencing was performed on CD4+ or CD8+ T cells sorted from blood, taken in a trial of the OX40 agonist ivuxolimab. The receptors were sampled from an adult with an advanced solid tumor such as melanoma, head and neck, liver or kidney cancer.

This chain uses TRBV28 with TRBJ1-5, with D maybe TRBD1 (5 bases). Looked up from germline, CDR1 is MDHEN and CDR2 is SYDVKM. The CDR3 length is 14 residues. Trimming removed 6 bases at V and 6 bases at J, with 15 bases between. CDR3: CASRGWGLTQPQHF. The CDR3 DNA reads as TGTGCCAGCAGGGGGTGGGGGTTAACTCAGCCCCAGCATTTT.

This rearrangement joins TRBV11-2 to TRBJ2-7; perhaps D is TRBD1 or TRBD2 (5 bases each). The CDR3 extends over 16 amino acids. The germline V and J ends were trimmed by 1 base and 0 bases, with 13 bases remaining between them. Germline CDR1 reads SGHAT; CDR2 reads FQNNGV. The chain's CDR3 is CASSLAKGTVSYEQYF. The CDR3 nucleotides read TGTGCCAGCAGCTTAGCGAAAGGGACGGTCTCCTACGAGCAGTACTTC.

This chain links TRBV5-6 with TRBJ2-2, with 11 bases identical to TRBD2. CDR3 length: 16 amino acids. Germline CDR1 SGHDT, CDR2 YYEEEE. With 4 bases clipped from V and 0 bases from J, the junction kept 2 bases outside the gene matches. CDR3 region: CASSPGLAANTGELFF. The CDR3 bases are TGTGCCAGCAGCCCGGGACTAGCGGCGAACACCGGGGAGCTGTTTTTT.

V usage is TRBV7-2 and J usage is TRBJ2-7, with D hard to call. This CDR3 comprises 13 residues. V lost 0 bases to trimming and J lost 5 bases, with 8 bases between them. From germline, CDR1 is SGHTA and CDR2 FQGNSA. The CDR3 region is CASSLASYNEQYF. CDR3 in DNA: TGTGCCAGCAGCTTAGCAAGTTACAACGAGCAGTACTTC.

The J gene is TRBJ2-3, the V gene TRBV7-6, with D perhaps TRBD2 (5 bases). Germline CDR1 is SGHVS and CDR2 is FNYEAQ. V gave up 1 base and J gave up 2 bases, with 7 bases separating them. This CDR3 has 14 residues. The CDR3 spells CASSLGGYTDTQYF. CDR3 coding DNA: TGTGCCAGCAGCTTAGGAGGGTACACAGATACGCAGTATTTT.

This chain uses TRBV4-1 with TRBJ2-5, with 7 bases identical to TRBD1. The CDR3 extends over 16 amino acids. With V trimmed by 1 base and J by 4 bases, 9 bases remained unmatched. Germline values: CDR1 MGHRA, CDR2 YSYEKL. CDR3 loop: CASSQAGQARPETQYF. In DNA, the CDR3 is TGCGCCAGCAGCCAAGCCGGACAGGCCAGGCCAGAGACCCAGTACTTC.

The chain employs TRBV28 and TRBJ1-2; no firm D call. Germline loops: CDR1 MDHEN, CDR2 SYDVKM. With 0 bases removed from V and 0 bases from J, the gap between germline ends came to 5 bases. The CDR3 extends over 14 amino acids. CDR3 sequence: CASSLWGPNYGYTF. The CDR3 DNA follows: TGTGCCAGCAGTTTATGGGGCCCTAACTATGGCTACACCTTC.

This clone has more than one count but fewer than ten. This chain joins TRBV28 and TRBJ1-2, with TRBD1 matching 12 bases. The CDR3 length is 15 residues. The V and J ends lost 2 bases and 8 bases, in that order; junction bases with no gene match: 6. Germline assignment: CDR1 MDHEN and CDR2 SYDVKM. The CDR3 nucleotides are TGTGCCAGCAGTTTAAGGGGACAGGGGGCGCGAGGCTACACCTTC. Amino acid sequence: CASSLRGQGARGYTF.

This chain links TRBV19 with TRBJ2-5; D perhaps matches TRBD1 (5 bases). V lost 3 bases to trimming and J lost 5 bases, with 10 bases between them. This CDR3 has 13 residues. From germline, CDR1 is LNHDA and CDR2 SQIVND (reference sequence). CDR3 DNA sequence: TGTGCCAGTAGTATGTCCAGGGATGAGACCCAGTACTTC. Translating gives CASSMSRDETQYF.

The chain uses TRBV7-9 and TRBJ2-2; TRBD1 matches 7 bases. J gave up 6 bases and V 7 bases, and 5 bases lay outside the gene matches. This CDR3 contains 13 residues. The germline gives CDR1 SEHNR, CDR2 FQNEAQ (reference sequence). In DNA form, the CDR3 reads TGTGCCAGCACCATGCAGGGGGCCGGGGAGCTGTTTTTT. Protein product: CASTMQGAGELFF.

The chain recombines TRBV28 with TRBJ1-1; a weak D match, TRBD1 (6 bases). Per germline, CDR1 MDHEN and CDR2 SYDVKM. The CDR3 extends over 15 amino acids. Trimming shortened V by 7 bases and J by 0 bases, and 15 bases separated the two germline ends. Here the CDR3 reads CASTSPGHMNTEAFF. CDR3 bases: TGTGCCAGCACCTCACCGGGACATATGAACACTGAAGCTTTCTTT. The full variable domain, its missing parts supplied by reference TRBV28 and TRBJ1-1, is DVKVTQSSRYLVKRTGEKVFLECVQDMDHENMFWYRQDPGLGLRLIYFSYDVKMKEKGDIPEGYSVSREKKERFSLILESASTNQTSMYLCASTSPGHMNTEAFFGQGTRLTVV.

The table lists this clone with a count of one. This chain links TRBV11-2 with TRBJ2-2; no clear D. This CDR3 spans 12 amino acids. The ends were cut back, 5 bases at V and 5 bases at J, with 6 bases in the middle. Per germline, CDR1 SGHAT and CDR2 FQNNGV. The CDR3 bases are TGTGCCAGCAGCCCCAGGACCGGGGAGCTGTTTTTT. Translating it yields CASSPRTGELFF.

The J gene is TRBJ2-1, the V gene TRBV7-8; D not resolved. The CDR3 loop spans 14 amino acids. V dropped 1 base and J dropped 5 bases, with 9 bases sitting between them. CDR1 SGHVS and CDR2 FQNEAQ come from the germline V gene. The CDR3 loop is CASSLGRRDNEQFF. The CDR3 bases are TGTGCCAGCAGCTTAGGTCGTCGGGACAATGAGCAGTTCTTC.

The chain links TRBV5-4 to TRBJ2-7, with no clear D. Trimming took 4 bases from V and 2 from J, leaving 13 bases between them. This CDR3 is 14 amino acids long. The germline gives CDR1 SGHNT, CDR2 YYREEE (reference sequence). CDR3 DNA: TGTGCCAGCAGCCCAACTGACGGCCCCTACGAGCAGTACTTC. Amino acids: CASSPTDGPYEQYF.

The chain recombines TRBV2 with TRBJ2-5; TRBD1 matches 8 bases. Trimming removed 6 bases from V and 5 bases from J; junction bases left unmatched: 5. Looked up from germline, CDR1 is SNHLY and CDR2 is FYNNEI. The CDR3 is 13 amino acids. The CDR3 nucleotides are TGTGCCAGCAGCCCGGGACAGGACGAGACCCAGTACTTC. It is translated as CASSPGQDETQYF.

V and J are TRBV25-1 and TRBJ2-5, with D perhaps matching TRBD2 (5 bases). The CDR3 extends over 16 amino acids. Germline loops: CDR1 MGHDK, CDR2 SYGVNS. With 3 bases removed from V and 5 bases from J, the gap between germline ends came to 19 bases. Here the CDR3 DNA reads TGTGCCAGCAGTGATAGAAGGGAGCAGCCCGGGGAGACCCAGTACTTC. Its protein is CASSDRREQPGETQYF.

The J gene is TRBJ2-7, the V gene TRBV27; no clear D gene. CDR3 length: 13 amino acids. With 6 bases removed from V and 2 bases from J, the gap between germline ends came to 11 bases. Germline CDR1 reads MNHEY; CDR2 reads SMNVEV (reference sequence). CDR3 sequence (DNA): TGTGCCAGCAGCCGCTACCTCGCCTACGAGCAGTACTTC. Translation gives CASSRYLAYEQYF.

The gene calls are TRBV7-2 and TRBJ2-7; 7 nucleotides agree with TRBD1. Germline V gene sequence: CDR1 SGHTA, CDR2 FQGNSA. This CDR3 comprises 15 residues. Losses at the gene ends were 1 base for V and 3 bases for J; bases not matched to a gene: 6. CDR3: CASSLGGTALYEQYF. CDR3 in DNA: TGTGCCAGCAGCTTAGGGGGGACAGCACTCTACGAGCAGTACTTC.

The chain has TRBV11-2 and TRBJ1-5; unclear D gene. V was shortened by 4 bases and J by 2 bases, with 15 bases between the two germline ends. The CDR3 has 16 residues. Per germline, CDR1 SGHAT and CDR2 FQNNGV. This CDR3 is CASSSPQLGRNQPQHF. The CDR3 DNA follows: TGTGCCAGCAGCTCTCCGCAACTCGGGCGCAATCAGCCCCAGCATTTT.

This chain joins TRBV2 and TRBJ2-1, with D uncertain. Deletions cut 2 bases from V and 15 bases from J, with 14 bases between. CDR1 and CDR2 from the germline V gene are SNHLY and FYNNEI. This CDR3 has 12 amino acids. This chain's CDR3 is CASSESALVPFF. DNA for the CDR3: TGTGCCAGCAGTGAAAGCGCCCTAGTCCCGTTCTTC.

The V and J genes are TRBV4-3 and TRBJ2-3; D gene uncertain. The germline V and J ends were trimmed by 0 bases and 9 bases, with 7 bases remaining between them. The CDR3 is 12 residues long. Germline V gives CDR1 LGHNA, CDR2 YSLEER. The CDR3 region is CASSQELGTQYF. Written as DNA, the CDR3 is TGCGCCAGCAGCCAAGAGTTGGGGACGCAGTATTTT.

V gene TRBV11-1 combines with J gene TRBJ2-3, with TRBD2 matching 12 bases. V lost 7 bases and J lost 3; bases outside the gene matches: 5. Germline V gives CDR1 SGHAT, CDR2 FQDESV (reference sequence). The CDR3 has 15 residues. CDR3 in DNA: TGTGCCAGCAAAAAAGGGACTAGCGGGACAGATACGCAGTATTTT. This translates into CASKKGTSGTDTQYF. Looking up the rest from reference TRBV11-1 and TRBJ2-3 gives the full variable domain: EAEVAQSPRYKITEKSQAVAFWCDPISGHATLYWYRQILGQGPELLVQFQDESVVDDSQLPKDRFSAERLKGVDSTLKIQPAELGDSAMYLCASKKGTSGTDTQYFGPGTRLTVL.

The chain links TRBV27 to TRBJ1-4; 7 bases are shared with TRBD1. CDR1 and CDR2 from the germline V gene are MNHEY and SMNVEV (reference sequence). Trimming removed 2 bases from V and 11 bases from J; junction bases left unmatched: 8. The length of the CDR3 is 14 residues. The DNA of the CDR3 is TGTGCCAGCAGTTTAGGTCGGGCAGGGGGGAAACTGTTTTTT. Protein product: CASSLGRAGGKLFF.

The chain links TRBV28 to TRBJ2-1; 7 bases match TRBD1. Germline assignment: CDR1 MDHEN and CDR2 SYDVKM. The CDR3 has 13 residues. V trimming: 6 bases; J trimming: 12 bases; junction bases outside the gene matches: 11. This CDR3 reads CASRGTARWGQFF. The CDR3 nucleotides are TGTGCCAGCAGAGGGACAGCAAGGTGGGGGCAGTTCTTC.

This clone was seen once. The V and J genes are TRBV7-2 and TRBJ2-6, with D unresolved. The CDR3 is 11 residues long. Germline V CDR1 and CDR2: SGHTA, FQGNSA. With 2 bases removed from V and 8 bases from J, the gap between germline ends came to 1 base. CDR3 nucleotide sequence: TGTGCCAGCAGCTTAACCAACGTCCTGACTTTC. Protein sequence: CASSLTNVLTF.

This clone was observed a handful of times. The chain links TRBV15 to TRBJ1-5; 7 bases are shared with TRBD1. Germline CDR1 reads LNHNV; CDR2 reads YYDKDF (reference sequence). This CDR3 is 17 amino acids long. Germline trimming cut 2 bases from V and 2 bases from J; bases unmatched to any gene: 9. The CDR3 DNA follows: TGTGCCACCAGCAGAACACCTTCAGGGGGAGGCAATCAGCCCCAGCATTTT. Translated, it gives CATSRTPSGGGNQPQHF. Full variable domain (rest looked up from reference TRBV15 and TRBJ1-5): DAMVIQNPRYQVTQFGKPVTLSCSQTLNHNVMYWYQQKSSQAPKLLFHYYDKDFNNEADTPDNFQSRRPNTSFCFLDIRSPGLGDTAMYLCATSRTPSGGGNQPQHFGDGTRLSIL.